Each of the 17 T cell receptor beta chains below was sequenced from the same sample in a study of blood T cell repertoires in COVID-19. This table comes from immunoSEQ multiplex PCR, and its TCRdb copy is limited to in-frame clones, with some not included. This table has about 120,000 clones, over 65% appearing once. The sequencing input was peripheral blood. These receptors originate from a man aged 65-85 years with acute or convalescent COVID-19.

The rearrangement uses TRBV14 and TRBJ2-5, with 8 nucleotides matching TRBD1. V shed 4 bases, J shed 2 bases, and the junction held 3 bases outside the gene matches. The CDR3 is 14 amino acids. Germline V gene lookup returns CDR1 SGHDN and CDR2 FVKESK. The CDR3 protein is CASSPRTGQETQYF. The CDR3 coding sequence is TGTGCCAGCAGCCCCCGGACAGGGCAAGAGACCCAGTACTTC. The full variable domain, completed using reference TRBV14 and TRBJ2-5, is EAGVTQFPSHSVIEKGQTVTLRCDPISGHDNLYWYRRVMGKEIKFLLHFVKESKQDESGMPNNRFLAERTGGTYSTLKVQPAELEDSGVYFCASSPRTGQETQYFGPGTRLLVL.

In this sample, this clone turned up once. The V gene is TRBV6-2 or TRBV6-3, the J gene TRBJ1-2; 12 bases are shared with TRBD1. The germline V gene encodes CDR1 MNHEY and CDR2 SVGEGT. CDR3 length: 14 amino acids. V lost 5 bases, J lost 7 bases, and 5 bases stayed unmatched. Written as DNA, the CDR3 is TGTGCCAGCAGTCCGGGACAGGGGGCGCGTGGCTACACCTTC. Protein product: CASSPGQGARGYTF.

In its sample, this clone was seen a few times. This chain links TRBV10-2 with TRBJ2-1; maybe TRBD2 (6 bases). Trimming cost V 10 bases and J 0 bases, with 13 bases left between them. CDR1 is WSHSY and CDR2 is SAAADI in the germline V gene. The CDR3 sequence is 14 residues long. This chain's CDR3 is CATGTLNSYNEQFF. The CDR3 bases are TGCGCCACCGGGACTCTGAACTCCTACAATGAGCAGTTCTTC.

This chain joins TRBV4-3 and TRBJ2-7; 10 nucleotides agree with TRBD1. The CDR3 is 16 residues long. After removal of 0 bases from V and 2 bases from J, the junction contained 4 bases not matched to a gene. Germline V gene lookup returns CDR1 LGHNA and CDR2 YSLEER. The CDR3 nucleotides are TGCGCCAGCAGCCAAGATTGGACAGGGGGGACCTACGAGCAGTACTTC. It encodes CASSQDWTGGTYEQYF.

The chain joins TRBV7-6 to TRBJ2-7, with D possibly matching TRBD2 (6 bases). The germline V gene has CDR1 SGHVS and CDR2 FNYEAQ. The germline V and J ends were trimmed by 1 base and 6 bases, with 19 bases remaining between them. CDR3 length equals 16 residues. The CDR3 DNA is TGTGCCAGCAGCTTAGTCGGGGGAATTGGGTCTGGCGAGCAGTACTTC. Encoded protein: CASSLVGGIGSGEQYF.

The V gene is TRBV7-8, the J gene TRBJ1-4; 8 nucleotides line up with TRBD1. The CDR3 runs to 14 residues. CDR1 is SGHVS, CDR2 FQNEAQ, per germline. Trimming removed 1 base from V and 8 bases from J; junction bases left unmatched: 3. The CDR3 is CASSLGRGREKLFF. In DNA, the CDR3 is TGTGCCAGCAGCTTAGGCAGGGGGCGAGAAAAACTGTTTTTT. The full variable domain, its missing parts supplied by reference TRBV7-8 and TRBJ1-4, is GAGVSQSPRYKVAKRGQDVALRCDPISGHVSLFWYQQALGQGPEFLTYFQNEAQLDKSGLPSDRFFAERPEGSVSTLKIQRTQQEDSAVYLCASSLGRGREKLFFGSGTQLSVL.

The chain joins TRBV9 to TRBJ2-1; possibly TRBD2 for D (5 bases). The V gene's germline CDR1 is SGDLS and CDR2 YYNGEE. Trimming left V 0 bases short and J 2 bases short, with 9 bases between. This CDR3 region has 15 residues. CDR3 nucleotide sequence: TGTGCCAGCAGCGTAGTTAGCGCCCCCTACAATGAGCAGTTCTTC. Its translation: CASSVVSAPYNEQFF.

This sequence joins TRBV5-6 and TRBJ2-2, with D possibly matching TRBD1 (5 bases). CDR3 size: 13 residues. The germline gives CDR1 SGHDT, CDR2 YYEEEE. Between the trimmed V and J ends, which lost 4 bases and 7 bases, there was a span of 11 bases. The CDR3 bases are TGTGCCAGCAGCGACAGAGGAATCGGGGAGCTGTTTTTT. Translating gives CASSDRGIGELFF.

This chain links TRBV3-1 (or the pseudogene TRBV3-2) with TRBJ2-3, with TRBD2 matching 7 bases. CDR1 LGHDT and CDR2 YNNKEL come from the germline V gene (reference sequence). This CDR3 is built from 17 residues. Trimming took 4 bases from V and 0 from J; bases not matched to a gene: 10. As DNA, the CDR3 is TGTGCCAGCAGCCCGGGACTACAAGCGGGCAGCACAGATACGCAGTATTTT. Its translation is CASSPGLQAGSTDTQYF.

The gene calls are TRBV20-1 and TRBJ2-1, with D uncertain. The CDR3 consists of 11 residues. The V gene's germline CDR1 is DFQATT and CDR2 SNEGSKA (reference sequence). Trimming removed 6 bases at V and 8 bases at J, with 11 bases between. The CDR3 DNA follows: TGCAGTGCCTTCCATCACTATGAGCAGTTCTTC. Encoded protein: CSAFHHYEQFF.

This clone came up once. The rearrangement uses TRBV6-5 and TRBJ1-2, with 7 nucleotides matching TRBD1. Germline CDR1 is MNHEY and CDR2 is SVGAGI. V shed 3 bases and J 3 bases; nucleotides not matched to a gene: 4. The CDR3 consists of 14 residues. CDR3 coding DNA: TGTGCCAGCAGTTATGGGACAGAAGACTATGGCTACACCTTC. Its protein product is CASSYGTEDYGYTF.

The J gene is TRBJ1-2, the V gene TRBV6-5; D is unresolved. Germline values: CDR1 MNHEY, CDR2 SVGAGI. With 0 bases removed from V and 7 bases from J, the gap between germline ends came to 9 bases. The CDR3 has 13 amino acids. CDR3 coding DNA: TGTGCCAGCAGTTACTCTCCGGAGCGTGGCTACACCTTC. Protein: CASSYSPERGYTF.

The chain has TRBV7-6 and TRBJ2-7, with 8 bases fitting TRBD1. CDR3 size: 16 residues. Germline-derived CDR1 and CDR2 are SGHVS and FNYEAQ. Germline trimming cut 3 bases from V and 6 bases from J; bases unmatched to any gene: 13. As DNA, the CDR3 is TGTGCCAGCAGCTTCCGACAGGGGCCACGGGCCTCCGAGCAGTACTTC. Encoded protein: CASSFRQGPRASEQYF.

The rearrangement joins TRBV6-5 to TRBJ1-1, with a possible D match to TRBD1 (6 bases). There are 14 residues in the CDR3. CDR1 and CDR2 (germline): MNHEY, SVGAGI. V was shortened by 6 bases and J by 6 bases, with 17 bases between the two germline ends. The CDR3 DNA sequence: TGTGCCAGCAGACCCGCCCGGGACATGTCTGAAGCTTTCTTT. Its translation: CASRPARDMSEAFF.

This clone was observed a few times. This rearrangement joins TRBV4-1 to TRBJ2-7, with TRBD1 identical over 11 bases. The germline V gene encodes CDR1 MGHRA and CDR2 YSYEKL. V lost 4 bases, J lost 4 bases, and 6 bases stayed unmatched. The CDR3 consists of 15 residues. The CDR3 loop is CASSLRTGGAYEQYF. Written as DNA, the CDR3 is TGCGCCAGCAGCCTTCGGACAGGGGGCGCGTACGAGCAGTACTTC.

J is TRBJ1-2 and V is TRBV29-1, with a tentative D call TRBD1 (5 bases). Trimming stripped 7 bases from V and 2 bases from J, with 11 bases between. The germline V gene encodes CDR1 SQVTM and CDR2 ANQGSEA. This CDR3 has 12 residues. CDR3 sequence: CSAGEGNYGYTF. DNA for the CDR3: TGCAGCGCCGGGGAGGGGAACTATGGCTACACCTTC.

This clone has just one count. This rearrangement joins TRBV11-2 to TRBJ1-6; D is ambiguous. The CDR3 spans 14 residues. V was pared by 5 bases and J by 8 bases, with 13 bases between. In germline, CDR1 is SGHAT, CDR2 FQNNGV. The CDR3 spells CASSPWTGDSPLHF. For the CDR3, the DNA is TGTGCCAGCAGCCCGTGGACGGGAGATTCACCCCTCCACTTT.